The 20 T cell receptor beta chains presented below share a single source sample, sequenced in a study of Ad26.COV2.S vaccination and SARS-CoV-2 variants. TCRdb's table, derived via immunoSEQ multiplex PCR, lists solely in-frame clones and lacks some. Of some 340,000 clones in the sample, around 84% are singletons; the top ten hold less than 2%. This sample's treatment: 15 to 20 received Ad26.COV2.S at low or high dose, single or two shots; about five received placebo; per-sample allocation not given. Collection of the samples took place on day 63 after the first injection of vaccine or placebo. Sequenced here: peripheral blood, sampled in a trial of Ad26.COV2.S vaccine versus placebo. Receptors originate from a person aged 18-60 years who received the Ad26.COV2.S COVID-19 vaccine or a placebo.

This sequence joins TRBV6-4 and TRBJ2-1; 9 bases fit TRBD2. With V trimmed by 2 bases and J by 5 bases, 4 bases remained unmatched. Germline loops: CDR1 MRHNA, CDR2 SNTAGT. This CDR3 contains 15 residues. CDR3 in DNA: TGTGCCAGCAGTGACGGGCGGGGGGGCCACAATGAGCAGTTCTTC. Its translation is CASSDGRGGHNEQFF.

In its sample, this clone was seen once. V and J are TRBV27 and TRBJ1-2; D remains unclear. Germline CDR1 reads MNHEY; CDR2 reads SMNVEV (reference sequence). V lost 6 bases to trimming and J lost 6 bases, with 23 bases between them. CDR3 size: 16 residues. For the CDR3, the DNA is TGTGCCAGCAGGGGGTCGGTGGACGGCGGCTTGGATGGCTACACCTTC. Translated: CASRGSVDGGLDGYTF.

This clone has a handful of counts. The chain has TRBV11-2 and TRBJ1-1, with 9 bases fitting TRBD1. V gave up 5 bases and J gave up 4 bases; unmatched junction bases: 8. The V gene's germline CDR1 is SGHAT and CDR2 FQNNGV. This CDR3 is built from 15 residues. CDR3 coding DNA: TGTGCCAGCAGCGTCAGACAGGGGGGTATCACTGAAGCTTTCTTT. This codes for CASSVRQGGITEAFF.

The chain couples TRBV27 to TRBJ1-2, with 10 bases identical to TRBD1. V shed 6 bases, J shed 3 bases, and the junction held 7 bases outside the gene matches. The CDR3 totals 15 residues. CDR1 MNHEY and CDR2 SMNVEV come from the germline V gene (reference sequence). The DNA for the CDR3 is TGTGCCAGCAGAGCTCCGGGACAGGGGTACTATGGCTACACCTTC. Translating it yields CASRAPGQGYYGYTF.

The J gene is TRBJ1-2, the V gene TRBV5-4, with 7 bases that match TRBD1. Germline V gene sequence: CDR1 SGHNT, CDR2 YYREEE (reference sequence). The CDR3 sequence is 13 residues long. The V segment lost 7 bases and the J segment 8 bases; nucleotides outside the gene matches: 11. CDR3 nucleotides: TGTGCCAGCGTTCTTGACAGGGAAGGCGGCTACACCTTC. Its translation: CASVLDREGGYTF.

V gene TRBV30 combines with J gene TRBJ2-5; 11 bases match TRBD2. The junction had 5 bases not matched to a gene; V was cut back by 0 bases and J by 2 bases. The CDR3 is 16 amino acids. In germline, CDR1 is GTSNPN, CDR2 SVGIG (reference sequence). The CDR3 bases are TGTGCCTGGAGTGTCGTCACTAGCGGGGGTCAAGAGACCCAGTACTTC. Its protein is CAWSVVTSGGQETQYF.

The V gene is TRBV6-5, the J gene TRBJ2-3; 9 nucleotides align to TRBD2. The germline V gene has CDR1 MNHEY and CDR2 SVGAGI. This CDR3 spans 15 amino acids. V was pared by 9 bases and J by 3 bases, with 10 bases of the junction left unmatched. CDR3 loop: CASRPGGRGTDTQYF. The CDR3 region has the DNA TGTGCCAGTCGGCCCGGCGGGAGGGGTACAGATACGCAGTATTTT.

This rearrangement joins TRBV7-2 to TRBJ1-2; D is unresolved. V was clipped by 5 bases and J by 8 bases, with 12 bases between them. Germline CDR1 and CDR2: SGHTA and FQGNSA. The CDR3 sequence is 12 residues long. The CDR3 coding sequence is TGTGCCAGCAGCCCACGAAGGTTCGGCTACACCTTC. Protein sequence: CASSPRRFGYTF.

The V gene is TRBV15, the J gene TRBJ1-2; D is undetermined. CDR1 and CDR2 from the germline V gene are LNHNV and YYDKDF (reference sequence). The ends were cut back, 1 base at V and 4 bases at J, with 13 bases in the middle. The CDR3 totals 15 residues. CDR3 DNA: TGTGCCACCAGCAGAGCCCAGAGCAATATCTATGGCTACACCTTC. Encoded protein: CATSRAQSNIYGYTF.

The V call is TRBV15, the J call TRBJ2-5; 14 nucleotides line up with TRBD2. CDR1 is LNHNV, CDR2 YYDKDF, per germline (reference sequence). The junction had 1 base not matched to a gene; V was cut back by 1 base and J by 0 bases. This CDR3 has 17 amino acids. CDR3 nucleotide sequence: TGTGCCACCAGCAGAGGGGGACTAGCGGGGGACCAAGAGACCCAGTACTTC. This codes for CATSRGGLAGDQETQYF.

This clone has a handful of counts. The V and J genes are TRBV13 and TRBJ2-4; tentatively, D is TRBD1 (6 bases). Trimming removed 5 bases from V and 4 bases from J, with 9 bases in between. The CDR3 runs 13 residues. Germline V gives CDR1 PRHDT, CDR2 FYEKMQ (reference sequence). The CDR3 coding sequence is TGTGCCAGCAGCGGGACATCGAAAAACATTCAGTACTTC. As protein: CASSGTSKNIQYF.

This clone was recorded a few times. Different DNA sequences within this sample yield the same CDR3. V gene TRBV6-1 combines with J gene TRBJ1-3; possibly TRBD1 for D (6 bases). CDR1 is MNHNS, CDR2 SASEGT, per germline. The CDR3 consists of 15 residues. With 1 base removed from V and 0 bases from J, the gap between germline ends came to 7 bases. CDR3 coding DNA: TGTGCCAGCAGTGAAGAGGACAGCTCTGGAAACACCATATATTTT. Residues: CASSEEDSSGNTIYF.

The rearrangement joins TRBV7-2 to TRBJ2-7; D unresolved. The CDR3 consists of 15 residues. The germline gives CDR1 SGHTA, CDR2 FQGNSA. V gave up 2 bases and J gave up 6 bases, with 17 bases separating them. Here the CDR3 DNA reads TGTGCCAGCAGCTTATCGCCCTCCCTCCCACGCGAGCAGTACTTC. It translates to CASSLSPSLPREQYF.

The J gene is TRBJ2-7, the V gene TRBV7-6; 10 positions match TRBD1. The CDR3 has 15 residues. V lost 2 bases and J lost 5; bases outside the gene matches: 6. The germline V gene encodes CDR1 SGHVS and CDR2 FNYEAQ. The CDR3 DNA sequence: TGTGCCAGCAGCTTATCGGGACAGGGGATAAACGAGCAGTACTTC. As protein: CASSLSGQGINEQYF.

The V gene is TRBV6-5, the J gene TRBJ1-5, with D tentatively TRBD1 (5 bases). Per the germline V gene, CDR1 is MNHEY and CDR2 is SVGAGI. The CDR3 runs to 15 residues. Trimming cost V 5 bases and J 0 bases, with 11 bases left between them. The CDR3 region has the DNA TGTGCCAGCAGTCAGGGTTTCACTAGCAATCAGCCCCAGCATTTT. It translates to CASSQGFTSNQPQHF.

The chain is built from TRBV11-2 and TRBJ1-1; D is uncertain. The CDR3 is 14 amino acids. V lost 2 bases to trimming and J lost 1 base, with 8 bases between them. CDR1 SGHAT and CDR2 FQNNGV come from the germline V gene. The CDR3 here is CASSLTTGNTEAFF. The CDR3 bases are TGTGCCAGCAGCTTAACGACGGGGAACACTGAAGCTTTCTTT.

The V and J genes are TRBV18 and TRBJ1-1, with D possibly TRBD1 on 5 matching bases. Trimming cost V 3 bases and J 3 bases, with 14 bases left between them. CDR1 is KGHSH, CDR2 LQKENI, per germline. There are 15 residues in the CDR3. The CDR3: CASSPGVLDYTEAFF. CDR3 sequence (DNA): TGTGCCAGCTCACCGGGGGTCCTAGATTACACTGAAGCTTTCTTT.

The chain combines TRBV5-6 with TRBJ1-2; 7 bases are a match to TRBD1. The ends lost 3 bases at V and 8 bases at J; junction bases unmatched: 19. Germline CDR1 is SGHDT and CDR2 is YYEEEE. The CDR3 has 17 amino acids. CDR3 in DNA: TGTGCCAGCAGCTCCCTACCCGGGACAGCGGGGTTGAGAGGCTACACCTTC. This gives the protein CASSSLPGTAGLRGYTF.

This clone was detected a few times. V gene TRBV19 combines with J gene TRBJ1-5, with 9 nucleotides matching TRBD1. Germline CDR1 LNHDA, CDR2 SQIVND (reference sequence). The V gene end was trimmed by 7 bases and the J gene end by 6 bases; junction bases not matched to a gene: 13. The CDR3 extends over 16 amino acids. CDR3 sequence: CASKGALGTGIQPQHF. CDR3 sequence (DNA): TGTGCCAGTAAGGGGGCCCTAGGGACAGGGATTCAGCCCCAGCATTTT. The full variable domain, in which reference TRBV19 and TRBJ1-5 provide the parts outside the CDR3, is DGGITQSPKYLFRKEGQNVTLSCEQNLNHDAMYWYRQDPGQGLRLIYYSQIVNDFQKGDIAEGYSVSREKKESFPLTVTSAQKNPTAFYLCASKGALGTGIQPQHFGDGTRLSIL.

The rearrangement uses TRBV12-3 or TRBV12-4 and TRBJ1-5; no definite D call. CDR3 length: 13 residues. The V end was cut by 2 bases, the J end by 5 bases, with 7 bases between. The CDR3 loop reads CASSLTRDQPQHF. The CDR3 nucleotides read TGTGCCAGCAGTTTAACGAGGGATCAGCCCCAGCATTTT.